This TCR beta chain was sequenced during a study of shared clonotypes between healthy human individuals. Sequenced by immunoSEQ multiplex PCR; TCRdb stores in-frame clones only, minus some. The sample yields approximately 2.1 million clones, 80% to 95% seen once. Germline V lookup: CDR1 SGHRS, CDR2 YFSETQ. Trimming cost V 4 bases and J 3 bases, with 10 bases left between them. CDR3 size: 13 residues. For this clone: This specimen includes other DNA sequences encoding the same CDR3.

The sequence was obtained from a man aged 18 to 29 in good health. Some clones in this sample may be carry-over from other donors' samples. Input material: naive CD4+ T cells from PBMCs. Sample subset: CD45RA+ positively selected. This chain uses TRBV5-1 with TRBJ2-5; possible D gene TRBD1, 6 bases. CDR3 protein: CASSPGVEETQYF. CDR3 sequence (DNA): TGCGCCAGCAGCCCAGGGGTAGAAGAGACCCAGTACTTC. The entire variable domain, with the rest obtained from reference TRBV5-1 and TRBJ2-5, is as follows: KAGVTQTPRYLIKTRGQQVTLSCSPISGHRSVSWYQQTPGQGLQFLFEYFSETQRNKGNFPGRFSGRQFSNSRSEMNVSTLELGDSALYLCASSPGVEETQYFGPGTRLLVL.